These 7 T cell receptor beta chains were sequenced from one sample in a study of cytotoxic CD8 clonotypes in ibrutinib-treated CLL (dated by TCRdb to the early 2020s). Libraries were prepared through the immunoSEQ multiplex PCR assay. The source is immuneACCESS, and TCRdb retained only in-frame sequences with V and J called. Part of the clones is not carried over; for the studies checked, unresolved V genes explain less than half of this, and the remainder is unexplained. The sample table records over 45,000 clones; approximately 60% of these occur just once. Together, the top ten hold roughly 21% of the sample. What this sample's time point label stands for: around 25 months on ibrutinib. The sample consisted of PBMCs, taken after 24 months of ibrutinib treatment. The receptor source for this set is a human donor with chronic lymphocytic leukemia.

This clone was counted ten times or more. The chain recombines TRBV5-4 with TRBJ2-7, with D hard to call. Trimming pared 0 bases from V and 1 base from J, leaving 11 bases between. The CDR3 totals 15 residues. CDR1 and CDR2 (germline): SGHNT, YYREEE (reference sequence). The DNA of the CDR3 is TGTGCCAGCAGCTTGGACGGTCAAGTATCCTACGAGCAGTACTTC. It is translated as CASSLDGQVSYEQYF.

The chain uses TRBV10-2 and TRBJ2-7; a weak D match, TRBD1 (6 bases). The CDR3 has 18 residues. The V and J ends lost 2 bases and 3 bases respectively, with 23 bases between them. CDR1 is WSHSY and CDR2 is SAAADI in the germline V gene. CDR3 nucleotides: TGCGCCAGCAGTGAGACAACGGACCGGGCAGGGGCAAGCTACGAGCAGTACGTC. Encoded protein: CASSETTDRAGASYEQYV.

The V call is TRBV30, the J call TRBJ2-7; 8 nucleotides match TRBD2. CDR1 and CDR2 (germline): GTSNPN, SVGIG (reference sequence). The CDR3 sequence is 11 residues long. Unmatched junction bases numbered 5, after V lost 6 bases and J lost 7 bases. The CDR3 nucleotides are TGTGCCTGCTCTATAGCGGGAGAGCAGTACTTC. It is translated as CACSIAGEQYF.

The genes are TRBV18 and TRBJ2-7, with D perhaps matching TRBD2 (6 bases). This CDR3 spans 16 amino acids. The V gene lost 2 bases and the J gene lost 3 bases, with 17 bases spanning the gap. CDR1 and CDR2 from the germline V gene are KGHSH and LQKENI. In DNA, the CDR3 is TGTGCCAGCTCACCAGTAGCCCCTAGCGACGACTACGAGCAGTACTTC. It encodes CASSPVAPSDDYEQYF.

This clone was seen more than once but under ten times. This CDR3 reads CASSISVVSTGAGGYTF. The CDR3, as DNA: TGTGCCAGTAGTATTTCGGTGGTGAGCACGGGGGCCGGGGGCTACACCTTC. This rearrangement joins TRBV19 to TRBJ1-2, with a weak D call TRBD1 (6 bases). This CDR3 has 17 residues. The V gene's germline CDR1 is LNHDA and CDR2 SQIVND (reference sequence). Trimming shortened V by 3 bases and J by 8 bases, and 25 bases separated the two germline ends.

The chain employs TRBV2 and TRBJ2-2; 10 positions match TRBD1. This CDR3 region has 15 residues. Germline V CDR1 and CDR2: SNHLY, FYNNEI. V shed 6 bases and J 6 bases; nucleotides not matched to a gene: 7. CDR3 DNA sequence: TGTGCCAGCAGGGGGGACAGGGGAGTCGCCGGGGAGCTGTTTTTT. The encoded protein is CASRGDRGVAGELFF.

This clone was seen a few times. V and J are TRBV5-4 and TRBJ2-5, with 8 bases that match TRBD2. The CDR3 consists of 13 residues. V gave up 6 bases and J gave up 5 bases; unmatched junction bases: 6. Per germline, CDR1 SGHNT and CDR2 YYREEE (reference sequence). CDR3 residues: CASTGGSGETQYF. CDR3 DNA: TGTGCCAGCACGGGGGGGTCGGGGGAGACCCAGTACTTC. Looking up the rest from reference TRBV5-4 and TRBJ2-5 gives the full variable domain: ETGVTQSPTHLIKTRGQQVTLRCSSQSGHNTVSWYQQALGQGPQFIFQYYREEENGRGNFPPRFSGLQFPNYSSELNVNALELDDSALYLCASTGGSGETQYFGPGTRLLVL.